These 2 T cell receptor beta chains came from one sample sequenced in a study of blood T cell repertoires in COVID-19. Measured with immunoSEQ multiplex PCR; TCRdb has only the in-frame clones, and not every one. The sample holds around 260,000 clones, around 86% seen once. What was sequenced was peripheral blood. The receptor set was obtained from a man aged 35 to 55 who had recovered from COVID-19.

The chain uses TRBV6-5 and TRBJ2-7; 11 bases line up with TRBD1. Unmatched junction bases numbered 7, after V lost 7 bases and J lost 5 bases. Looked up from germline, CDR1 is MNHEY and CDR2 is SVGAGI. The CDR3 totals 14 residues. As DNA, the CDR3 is TGTGCCAGCACCTGGACAGGGGGCGCGGACGAGCAGTACTTC. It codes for CASTWTGGADEQYF.

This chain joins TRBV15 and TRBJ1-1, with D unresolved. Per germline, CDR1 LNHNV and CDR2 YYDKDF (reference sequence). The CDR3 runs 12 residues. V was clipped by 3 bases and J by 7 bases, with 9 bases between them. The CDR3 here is CATSRARLEAFF. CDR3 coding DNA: TGTGCCACCAGCAGGGCGAGACTTGAAGCTTTCTTT.